This passage covers 21 T cell receptor beta chains from one sample sequenced in a study of blood T cell repertoires in COVID-19. Profiled with immunoSEQ multiplex PCR; TCRdb holds only in-frame clones, not every one. The table has approximately 210,000 clones, 82% seen once. Sequenced material: PBMCs or T cells enriched from blood (not recorded which). The receptors shown here come from a man aged 35 to 55 who had recovered from COVID-19.

The CDR3 DNA reads as TGCGCCAGCAGCTCTCTACAGGGGGCATACCTTGGCTACACCTTC. Translation: CASSSLQGAYLGYTF. J is TRBJ1-2 and V is TRBV5-1, with TRBD1 matching over 9 bases. V lost 3 bases, J lost 7 bases, and 10 bases stayed unmatched. Germline loops: CDR1 SGHRS, CDR2 YFSETQ. There are 15 residues in the CDR3.

A few counts support this clone. The chain joins TRBV6-2 or TRBV6-3 to TRBJ2-7; TRBD1 is a possible D gene (5 bases). V lost 4 bases, J lost 3 bases, and 13 bases lay in between. The germline V gene encodes CDR1 MNHEY and CDR2 SVGEGT. This CDR3 is built from 14 residues. CDR3 coding DNA: TGTGCCAGCAGTTCGTTAGGGGCCTACTACGAGCAGTACTTC. This encodes CASSSLGAYYEQYF.

This rearrangement joins TRBV6-2 or TRBV6-3 to TRBJ2-2, with D hard to call. Germline V gives CDR1 MNHEY, CDR2 SVGEGT. The CDR3 spans 19 residues. V shed 6 bases and J shed 6 bases, with 29 bases lying between them. CDR3 region: CASSRYSSVRQTHAGELFF. For the CDR3, the DNA is TGTGCCAGCAGCCGTTACTCGTCGGTCCGCCAAACGCACGCCGGGGAGCTGTTTTTT.

This clone was counted once. The chain carries TRBV5-8 and TRBJ1-1, with 9 bases that match TRBD1. The length of the CDR3 is 16 residues. CDR1 SGHTS and CDR2 YDEGEE come from the germline V gene. Trimming cost V 0 bases and J 8 bases; bases outside gene matches: 11. CDR3 sequence: CASSLGTGGIAGEAFF. CDR3 nucleotide sequence: TGTGCCAGCAGCTTGGGTACAGGGGGCATCGCGGGAGAAGCTTTCTTT.

V is TRBV7-3 and J is TRBJ1-4, with TRBD1 identical over 9 bases. The CDR3 is made up of 14 amino acids. The germline V gene has CDR1 SGHTA and CDR2 FQGTGA. V lost 4 bases and J lost 8; bases outside the gene matches: 5. CDR3 in amino acids: CASSSGQGFEKLFF. In DNA form, the CDR3 reads TGTGCCAGCAGCTCGGGACAGGGATTCGAAAAACTGTTTTTT.

The chain combines TRBV4-3 with TRBJ1-6, with 9 bases matching TRBD1. With V trimmed by 2 bases and J by 9 bases, 8 bases remained unmatched. The germline V gene encodes CDR1 LGHNA and CDR2 YSLEER. The CDR3 length is 16 residues. The CDR3 DNA is TGCGCCAGCAGCCAAACATCCGGACAGGGGAGTTCACCCCTCCACTTT. Amino acid sequence: CASSQTSGQGSSPLHF.

The chain has TRBV19 and TRBJ2-1; 7 bases match TRBD1. The CDR3 loop spans 17 amino acids. Germline CDR1 reads LNHDA; CDR2 reads SQIVND (reference sequence). V lost 6 bases to trimming and J lost 9 bases; unmatched junction nucleotides: 20. CDR3 coding DNA: TGTGCCAGTAGCCCCCCTCGACAGGGCCCTGATTCGGGTGAGCAGTTCTTC. Its translation: CASSPPRQGPDSGEQFF.

A few counts support this clone. This chain connects TRBV2 to TRBJ2-3, with TRBD1 identical over 12 bases. Germline values: CDR1 SNHLY, CDR2 FYNNEI. The CDR3 loop spans 14 amino acids. V shed 10 bases and J 4 bases; nucleotides not matched to a gene: 6. CDR3 nucleotide sequence: TGTGCCAACCTCCGGGACAGGGGGCCAGATACGCAGTATTTT. Encoded protein: CANLRDRGPDTQYF.

The chain couples TRBV7-9 to TRBJ1-5; 8 bases fit TRBD1. After removal of 8 bases from V and 4 bases from J, the junction contained 13 bases not matched to a gene. Germline V gene sequence: CDR1 SEHNR, CDR2 FQNEAQ (reference sequence). CDR3 size: 16 residues. CDR3 nucleotide sequence: TGTGCCAGCGGGGGGCAGGGGGCGTCTTGGAATCAGCCCCAGCATTTT. It specifies CASGGQGASWNQPQHF.

The chain links TRBV5-1 to TRBJ2-1; 14 bases agree with TRBD2. Germline CDR1 reads SGHRS; CDR2 reads YFSETQ. The CDR3 loop spans 15 amino acids. The J segment lost 8 bases and the V segment lost 5 bases, leaving 6 bases of the junction unmatched. Written as DNA, the CDR3 is TGCGCCAGCAGATACGGGACTAGCGGGAGCGATGAGCAGTTCTTC. Its protein is CASRYGTSGSDEQFF.

This sequence joins TRBV5-6 and TRBJ2-7, with 8 bases matching TRBD2. V trimming: 0 bases; J trimming: 9 bases; junction bases outside the gene matches: 2. Germline loops: CDR1 SGHDT, CDR2 YYEEEE. This CDR3 region has 12 residues. The CDR3 DNA reads as TGTGCCAGCAGCTTGGAGGCGGGAGGGCAGTACTTC. Translating gives CASSLEAGGQYF.

J is TRBJ2-1 and V is TRBV4-3; D might be TRBD1 (6 bases). The CDR3 extends over 17 amino acids. The germline V gene encodes CDR1 LGHNA and CDR2 YSLEER. V gave up 1 base and J gave up 1 base, with 14 bases separating them. The CDR3 sequence: CASSQAPTGWSYNEQFF. The CDR3 nucleotides read TGCGCCAGCAGCCAAGCCCCTACAGGGTGGTCCTACAATGAGCAGTTCTTC.

V is TRBV2 and J is TRBJ2-2, with a possible D match to TRBD2 (6 bases). This CDR3 is 13 amino acids long. In germline, CDR1 is SNHLY, CDR2 FYNNEI. Trimming left V 3 bases short and J 6 bases short, with 8 bases between. The CDR3 nucleotides are TGTGCCAGCAGTGAGGGACTCGCCGGGGAGCTGTTTTTT. Encoded protein: CASSEGLAGELFF.

The chain joins TRBV9 to TRBJ2-7, with D perhaps matching TRBD2 (5 bases). CDR3 length: 12 amino acids. The germline CDR1 and CDR2 sequences are SGDLS and YYNGEE. The V end was cut by 3 bases, the J end by 2 bases, with 6 bases between. CDR3: CASSGETYEQYF. The DNA for the CDR3 is TGTGCCAGCAGCGGGGAGACCTACGAGCAGTACTTC. Together with reference TRBV9 and TRBJ2-7, the CDR3 gives the full variable domain: DSGVTQTPKHLITATGQRVTLRCSPRSGDLSVYWYQQSLDQGLQFLIQYYNGEERAKGNILERFSAQQFPDLHSELNLSSLELGDSALYFCASSGETYEQYFGPGTRLTVT.

In this sample, this clone turned up a few times. At the DNA level, this CDR3 is encoded by other sequences in the same sample as well. The chain carries TRBV29-1 and TRBJ1-1, with TRBD1 matching 7 bases. V lost 7 bases and J lost 3; bases outside the gene matches: 8. Germline V gene lookup returns CDR1 SQVTM and CDR2 ANQGSEA. The CDR3 is made up of 13 amino acids. The CDR3 bases are TGCAGCGCAAGGCGACAGGGCCACACTGAAGCTTTCTTT. Translated: CSARRQGHTEAFF.

The J gene is TRBJ1-1, the V gene TRBV10-3; no firm D call. CDR1 is ENHRY, CDR2 SYGVKD, per germline. The V end was cut by 9 bases, the J end by 7 bases, with 18 bases between. The CDR3 totals 13 residues. This chain's CDR3 is CAIQTVPQHEAFF. The CDR3 coding sequence is TGTGCCATACAGACGGTGCCCCAGCATGAAGCTTTCTTT.

The chain uses TRBV6-2 or TRBV6-3 and TRBJ1-1, with D uncertain. Between the trimmed V and J ends, which lost 2 bases and 0 bases, there was a span of 7 bases. The germline gives CDR1 MNHEY, CDR2 SVGEGT. The CDR3 covers 14 residues. DNA of the CDR3: TGTGCCAGCAGTTACCGCGGCCTGAACACTGAAGCTTTCTTT. This translates into CASSYRGLNTEAFF.

The V gene is TRBV18, the J gene TRBJ1-3; D not resolved. Germline V gives CDR1 KGHSH, CDR2 LQKENI. Trimming took 2 bases from V and 0 from J, leaving 11 bases between them. This CDR3 is built from 16 residues. CDR3 sequence (DNA): TGTGCCAGCTCACCAAATCCCGGTTCCTCTGGAAACACCATATATTTT. Its protein is CASSPNPGSSGNTIYF.

The chain links TRBV15 to TRBJ2-3; D unclear. CDR3 size: 16 residues. Germline lookup yields CDR1 LNHNV and CDR2 YYDKDF (reference sequence). Trimming shortened V by 3 bases and J by 3 bases, and 16 bases separated the two germline ends. CDR3 residues: CATSSPSRRSTDTQYF. For the CDR3, the DNA is TGTGCCACCAGCAGCCCCAGTCGGAGATCAACAGATACGCAGTATTTT. Full variable domain (remainder filled in from reference TRBV15 and TRBJ2-3): DAMVIQNPRYQVTQFGKPVTLSCSQTLNHNVMYWYQQKSSQAPKLLFHYYDKDFNNEADTPDNFQSRRPNTSFCFLDIRSPGLGDTAMYLCATSSPSRRSTDTQYFGPGTRLTVL.

The V call is TRBV4-2, the J call TRBJ2-2; 10 positions match TRBD1. Germline V lookup: CDR1 LGHNA, CDR2 YNFKEQ. CDR3 length: 15 amino acids. V dropped 4 bases and J dropped 5; count of bases not matched to a gene: 4. The DNA for the CDR3 is TGTGCCAGCAGCCGTGACAGGGGGCAAACCGGGGAGCTGTTTTTT. Translating gives CASSRDRGQTGELFF.

The chain joins TRBV7-2 to TRBJ1-1; TRBD1 is a possible D gene (5 bases). The CDR3 runs to 14 residues. Germline values: CDR1 SGHTA, CDR2 FQGNSA. Trimming removed 5 bases at V and 1 base at J, with 11 bases between. Here the CDR3 reads CASSNRGQNTEAFF. CDR3 coding DNA: TGTGCCAGCAGCAACAGAGGACAGAACACTGAAGCTTTCTTT.